The sequence of this T cell receptor (beta chain) was determined in a study of T cell changes during pregnancy in multiple sclerosis. Clones were sequenced by immunoSEQ multiplex PCR, and TCRdb holds only the in-frame ones, with some missing. The sample has about 87,000 clones, 80% to 95% seen once. Germline V gene data show CDR1 as MGHRA and CDR2 as YSYEKL. The CDR3 is 15 residues long. Trimming shortened V by 4 bases and J by 3 bases, and 15 bases separated the two germline ends. Source: peripheral blood, taken in the third trimester of pregnancy. The chain joins TRBV4-1 to TRBJ1-1; TRBD1 might be the D (5 bases). The source is a female donor in good health, enrolled as a control in a pregnancy study. Here the CDR3 reads CASSPSSGGYTEAFF. As DNA, the CDR3 is TGCGCCAGCAGCCCTTCCTCGGGGGGGTACACTGAAGCTTTCTTT.